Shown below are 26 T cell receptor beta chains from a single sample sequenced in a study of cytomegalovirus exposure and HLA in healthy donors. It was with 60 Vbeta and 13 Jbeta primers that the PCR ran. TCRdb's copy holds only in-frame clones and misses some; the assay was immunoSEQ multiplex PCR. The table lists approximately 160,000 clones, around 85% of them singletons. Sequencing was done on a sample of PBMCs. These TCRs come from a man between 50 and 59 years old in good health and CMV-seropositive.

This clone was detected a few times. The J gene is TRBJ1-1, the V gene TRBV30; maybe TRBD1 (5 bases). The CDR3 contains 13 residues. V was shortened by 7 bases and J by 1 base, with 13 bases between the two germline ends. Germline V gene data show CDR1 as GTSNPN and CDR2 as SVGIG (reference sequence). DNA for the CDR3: TGTGCCTCCCTCCTGGACAAGAACACTGAAGCTTTCTTT. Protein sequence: CASLLDKNTEAFF. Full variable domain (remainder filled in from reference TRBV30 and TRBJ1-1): SQTIHQWPATLVQPVGSPLSLECTVEGTSNPNLYWYRQAAGRGLQLLFYSVGIGQISSEVPQNLSASRPQDRQFILSSKKLLLSDSGFYLCASLLDKNTEAFFGQGTRLTVV.

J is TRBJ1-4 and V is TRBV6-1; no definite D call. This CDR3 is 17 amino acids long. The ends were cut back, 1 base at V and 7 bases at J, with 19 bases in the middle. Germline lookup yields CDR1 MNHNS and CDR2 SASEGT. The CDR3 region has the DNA TGTGCCAGCAGTGAAGGTCGAGCGACGATCAGAGGTGAAAAACTGTTTTTT. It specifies CASSEGRATIRGEKLFF.

The CDR3 loop is CASSTMTPPGSSPLHF. CDR3 bases: TGTGCCAGTAGTACTATGACCCCTCCTGGGAGTTCACCCCTCCACTTT. The rearrangement uses TRBV19 and TRBJ1-6; D is unclear. From germline, CDR1 is LNHDA and CDR2 SQIVND (reference sequence). CDR3 length: 16 amino acids. V lost 4 bases, J lost 9 bases, and 19 bases lay in between. The complete variable domain, with remaining parts taken from reference TRBV19 and TRBJ1-6, reads DGGITQSPKYLFRKEGQNVTLSCEQNLNHDAMYWYRQDPGQGLRLIYYSQIVNDFQKGDIAEGYSVSREKKESFPLTVTSAQKNPTAFYLCASSTMTPPGSSPLHFGNGTRLTVT.

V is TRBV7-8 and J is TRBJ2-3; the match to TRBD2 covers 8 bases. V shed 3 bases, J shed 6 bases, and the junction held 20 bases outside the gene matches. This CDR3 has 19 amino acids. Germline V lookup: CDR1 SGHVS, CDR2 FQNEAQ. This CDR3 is CASSLGLRASGSLGDTQYF. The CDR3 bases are TGTGCCAGCAGCTTGGGATTGAGGGCGAGCGGGAGCCTCGGGGATACGCAGTATTTT.

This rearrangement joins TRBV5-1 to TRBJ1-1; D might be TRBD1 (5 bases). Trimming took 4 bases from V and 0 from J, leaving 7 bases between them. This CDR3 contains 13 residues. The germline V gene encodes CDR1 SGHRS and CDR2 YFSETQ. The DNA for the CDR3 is TGCGCCAGCAGCAAGACAGTGAACACTGAAGCTTTCTTT. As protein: CASSKTVNTEAFF.

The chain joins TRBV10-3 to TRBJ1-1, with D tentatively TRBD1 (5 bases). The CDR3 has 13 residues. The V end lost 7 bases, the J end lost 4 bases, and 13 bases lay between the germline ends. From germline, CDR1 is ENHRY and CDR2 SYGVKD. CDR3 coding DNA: TGTGCCATCAAGGGTTCAGGGCGCACTGAAGCTTTCTTT. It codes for CAIKGSGRTEAFF.

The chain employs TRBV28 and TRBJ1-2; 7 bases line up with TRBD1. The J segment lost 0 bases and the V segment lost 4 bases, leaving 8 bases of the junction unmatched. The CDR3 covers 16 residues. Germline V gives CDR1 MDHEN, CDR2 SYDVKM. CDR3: CASSSRGQPPNYGYTF. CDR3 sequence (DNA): TGTGCCAGCAGTTCTCGGGGACAGCCGCCTAACTATGGCTACACCTTC.

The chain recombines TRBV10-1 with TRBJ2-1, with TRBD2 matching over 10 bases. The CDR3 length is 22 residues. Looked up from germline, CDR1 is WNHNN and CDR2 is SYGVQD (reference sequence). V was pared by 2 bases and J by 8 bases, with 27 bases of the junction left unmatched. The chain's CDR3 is CASSEGKGLAAKFGHRADEQFF. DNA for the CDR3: TGCGCCAGCAGTGAGGGGAAAGGACTAGCGGCCAAGTTCGGGCATCGAGCGGATGAGCAGTTCTTC.

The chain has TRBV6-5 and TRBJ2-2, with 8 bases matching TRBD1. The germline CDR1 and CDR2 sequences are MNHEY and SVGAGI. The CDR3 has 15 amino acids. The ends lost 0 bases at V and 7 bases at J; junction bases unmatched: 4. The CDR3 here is CASSYSTGDGGELFF. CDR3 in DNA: TGTGCCAGCAGTTACTCGACAGGGGATGGCGGGGAGCTGTTTTTT.

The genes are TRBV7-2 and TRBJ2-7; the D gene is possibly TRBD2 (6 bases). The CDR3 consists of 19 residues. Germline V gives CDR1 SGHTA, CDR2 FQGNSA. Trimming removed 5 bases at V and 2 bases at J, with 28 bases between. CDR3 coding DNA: TGTGCCAGCAGCCTAGACGAAGCGGGCTCCAGCGACTTCCCCTACGAGCAGTACTTC. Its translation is CASSLDEAGSSDFPYEQYF.

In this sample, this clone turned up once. CDR3 coding DNA: TGCAGCGTCATTCGGGGGGAATGGTCCTACAATGAGCAGTTCTTC. This encodes CSVIRGEWSYNEQFF. This chain links TRBV29-1 with TRBJ2-1; 7 bases are a match to TRBD2. V lost 6 bases and J lost 1; bases outside the gene matches: 9. The CDR3 extends over 15 amino acids. Germline V CDR1 and CDR2: SQVTM, ANQGSEA.

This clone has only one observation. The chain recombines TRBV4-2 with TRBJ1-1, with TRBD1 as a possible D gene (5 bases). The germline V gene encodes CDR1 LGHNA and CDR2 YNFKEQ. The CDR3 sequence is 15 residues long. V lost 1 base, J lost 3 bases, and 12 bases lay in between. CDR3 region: CASSQVLGGDTEAFF. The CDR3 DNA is TGTGCCAGCAGCCAAGTACTGGGGGGGGACACTGAAGCTTTCTTT.

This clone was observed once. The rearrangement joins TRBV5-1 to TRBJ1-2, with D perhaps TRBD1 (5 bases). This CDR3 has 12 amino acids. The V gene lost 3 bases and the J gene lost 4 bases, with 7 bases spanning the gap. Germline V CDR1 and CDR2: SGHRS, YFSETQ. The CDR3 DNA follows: TGCGCCAGCAGCTGGGGGGTCTATGGCTACACCTTC. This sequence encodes CASSWGVYGYTF.

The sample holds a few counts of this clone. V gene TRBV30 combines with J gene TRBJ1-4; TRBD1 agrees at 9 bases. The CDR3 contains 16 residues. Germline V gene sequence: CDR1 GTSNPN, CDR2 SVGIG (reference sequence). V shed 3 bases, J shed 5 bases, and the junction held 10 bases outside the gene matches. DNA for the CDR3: TGTGCCTGGAGAACAGGGGGCTTGCTCTCAAATGAAAAACTGTTTTTT. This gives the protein CAWRTGGLLSNEKLFF.

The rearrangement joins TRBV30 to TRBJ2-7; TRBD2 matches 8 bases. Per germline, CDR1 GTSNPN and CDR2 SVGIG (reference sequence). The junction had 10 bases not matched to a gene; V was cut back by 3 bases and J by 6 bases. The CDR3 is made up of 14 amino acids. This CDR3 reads CAWSPGLVSAEQYF. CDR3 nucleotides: TGTGCCTGGAGCCCGGGACTAGTCTCCGCCGAGCAGTACTTC.

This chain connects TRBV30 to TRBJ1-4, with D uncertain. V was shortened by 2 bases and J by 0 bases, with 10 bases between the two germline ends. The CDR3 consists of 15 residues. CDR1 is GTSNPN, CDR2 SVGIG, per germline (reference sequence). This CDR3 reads CAWSTPGTTNEKLFF. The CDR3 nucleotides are TGTGCCTGGAGTACGCCGGGGACAACTAATGAAAAACTGTTTTTT.

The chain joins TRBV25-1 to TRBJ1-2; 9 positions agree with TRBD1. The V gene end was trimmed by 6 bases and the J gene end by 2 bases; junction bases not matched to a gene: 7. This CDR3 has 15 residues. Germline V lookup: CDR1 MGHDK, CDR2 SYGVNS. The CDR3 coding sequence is TGTGCCAGCAGAGGTTTGGGACAGGGAAACTATGGCTACACCTTC. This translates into CASRGLGQGNYGYTF.

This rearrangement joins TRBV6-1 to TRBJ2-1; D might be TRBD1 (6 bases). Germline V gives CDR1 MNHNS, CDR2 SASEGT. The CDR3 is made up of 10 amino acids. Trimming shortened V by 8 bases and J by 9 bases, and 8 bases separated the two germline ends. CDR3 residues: CASGQSEQFF. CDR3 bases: TGTGCCAGCGGACAGTCTGAGCAGTTCTTC.

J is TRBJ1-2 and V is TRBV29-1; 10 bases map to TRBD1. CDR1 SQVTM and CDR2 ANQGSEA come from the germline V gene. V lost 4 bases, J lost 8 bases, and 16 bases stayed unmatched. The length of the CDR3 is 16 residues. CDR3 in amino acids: CSVGGTGTGALDGYTF. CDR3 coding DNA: TGCAGCGTTGGGGGAACCGGGACAGGGGCCCTGGACGGCTACACCTTC. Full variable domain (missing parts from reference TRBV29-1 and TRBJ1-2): SAVISQKPSRDICQRGTSLTIQCQVDSQVTMMFWYRQQPGQSLTLIATANQGSEATYESGFVIDKFPISRPNLTFSTLTVSNMSPEDSSIYLCSVGGTGTGALDGYTFGSGTRLTVV.

Written as DNA, the CDR3 is TGCGCCAGCAGCCCGGACAGGTACTCCTACGAGCAGTACTTC. Translating it yields CASSPDRYSYEQYF. J is TRBJ2-7 and V is TRBV5-1; the match to TRBD1 covers 7 bases. The CDR3 is 14 residues long. The germline CDR1 and CDR2 sequences are SGHRS and YFSETQ. J lost 0 bases, V lost 4 bases, and 4 bases had no gene match.

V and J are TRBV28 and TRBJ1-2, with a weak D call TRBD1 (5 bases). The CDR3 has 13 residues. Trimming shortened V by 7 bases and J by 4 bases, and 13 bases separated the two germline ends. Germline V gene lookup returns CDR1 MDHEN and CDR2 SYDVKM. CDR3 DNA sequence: TGTGCCAGCACCCAGACAGCCCTCTATGGCTACACCTTC. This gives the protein CASTQTALYGYTF.

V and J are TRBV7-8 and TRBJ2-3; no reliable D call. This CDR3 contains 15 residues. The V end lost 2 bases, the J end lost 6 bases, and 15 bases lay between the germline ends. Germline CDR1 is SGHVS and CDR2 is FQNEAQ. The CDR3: CASSLSPGGPDTQYF. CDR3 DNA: TGTGCCAGCAGCTTATCCCCAGGTGGCCCGGATACGCAGTATTTT.

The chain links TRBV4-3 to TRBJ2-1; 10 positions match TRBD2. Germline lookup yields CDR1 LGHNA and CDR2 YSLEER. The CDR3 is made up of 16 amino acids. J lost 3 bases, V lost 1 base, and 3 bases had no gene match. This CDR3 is CASSQGASGGYNEQFF. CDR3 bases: TGCGCCAGCAGCCAAGGGGCTAGCGGGGGCTACAATGAGCAGTTCTTC.

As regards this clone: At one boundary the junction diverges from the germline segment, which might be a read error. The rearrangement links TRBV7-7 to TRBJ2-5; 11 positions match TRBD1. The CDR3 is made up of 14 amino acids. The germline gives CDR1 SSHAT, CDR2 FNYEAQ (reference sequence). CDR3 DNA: TGTGCTAGCAGTACCGGGACAGGGGGAGAGACCCAGTACTTC. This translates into CASSTGTGGETQYF.

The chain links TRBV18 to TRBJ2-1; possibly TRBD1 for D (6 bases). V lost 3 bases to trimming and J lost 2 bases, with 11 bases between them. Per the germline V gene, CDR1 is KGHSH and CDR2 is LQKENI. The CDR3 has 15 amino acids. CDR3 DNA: TGTGCCAGCTCACCTGGCAGGGGTCCCTACAATGAGCAGTTCTTC. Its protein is CASSPGRGPYNEQFF.

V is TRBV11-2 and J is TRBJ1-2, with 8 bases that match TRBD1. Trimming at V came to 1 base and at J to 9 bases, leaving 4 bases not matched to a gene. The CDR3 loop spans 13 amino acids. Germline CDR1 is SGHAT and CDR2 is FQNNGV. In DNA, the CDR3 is TGTGCCAGCAGCTTAGGACAGGGGAGGAGCTACACCTTC. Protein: CASSLGQGRSYTF.